These 24 T cell receptor beta chains came from one sample sequenced in a study of blood T cell repertoires in COVID-19. Libraries were prepared by immunoSEQ multiplex PCR; TCRdb keeps only in-frame clonotypes and omits some of them. The table has tens of thousands of clones, 83% seen once; the top ten hold roughly 41%. The sequenced sample was peripheral blood. These receptors were collected from an older man with acute or convalescent COVID-19.

DNA for the CDR3: TGTGCCAGCAGCCAAGAGAAGGGGGCGAACTATGGCTACACCTTC. It codes for CASSQEKGANYGYTF. This chain joins TRBV4-2 and TRBJ1-2, with 7 bases fitting TRBD1. V shed 0 bases, J shed 2 bases, and the junction held 3 bases outside the gene matches. In germline, CDR1 is LGHNA, CDR2 YNFKEQ. The CDR3 has 15 residues.

The V call is TRBV28, the J call TRBJ1-2; 9 bases agree with TRBD1. This CDR3 region has 18 residues. V lost 3 bases to trimming and J lost 6 bases; unmatched junction nucleotides: 17. The V gene's germline CDR1 is MDHEN and CDR2 SYDVKM. CDR3 sequence reads: CASSFFGAPQGAGHGYTF. CDR3 bases: TGTGCCAGCAGTTTTTTTGGGGCGCCACAGGGGGCCGGGCATGGCTACACCTTC.

The genes are TRBV5-4 and TRBJ1-1, with D possibly matching TRBD1 (5 bases). CDR1 and CDR2 from the germline V gene are SGHNT and YYREEE (reference sequence). The CDR3 is made up of 15 amino acids. Trimming shortened V by 4 bases and J by 1 base, and 14 bases separated the two germline ends. This CDR3 reads CASSHPLQGNTEAFF. DNA of the CDR3: TGTGCCAGCAGCCACCCTCTGCAGGGGAACACTGAAGCTTTCTTT.

The V call is TRBV4-1, the J call TRBJ1-2, with D maybe TRBD1 (6 bases). The CDR3 is 14 residues long. Trimming took off 1 base at V and 7 bases at J, with 13 bases between the two ends. Germline V lookup: CDR1 MGHRA, CDR2 YSYEKL. CDR3 residues: CASSQVLQGSGYTF. The DNA of the CDR3 is TGCGCCAGCAGCCAAGTCTTACAGGGTAGTGGCTACACCTTC.

The chain has TRBV18 and TRBJ2-1; D is possibly TRBD1 (6 bases). CDR1 KGHSH and CDR2 LQKENI come from the germline V gene. This CDR3 comprises 13 residues. V was trimmed by 2 bases and J by 8 bases, leaving 10 bases between them. The CDR3 DNA reads as TGTGCCAGCTCACCAATGGACAGCGATGAGCAGTTCTTC. Amino acids: CASSPMDSDEQFF. The variable domain in full, with the rest retrieved from reference TRBV18 and TRBJ2-1, is NAGVMQNPRHLVRRRGQEARLRCSPMKGHSHVYWYRQLPEEGLKFMVYLQKENIIDESGMPKERFSAEFPKEGPSILRIQQVVRGDSAAYFCASSPMDSDEQFFGPGTRLTVL.

The V and J genes are TRBV11-2 and TRBJ2-7, with TRBD2 as a possible D gene (6 bases). V dropped 2 bases and J dropped 7 bases, with 12 bases sitting between them. The CDR3 length is 13 residues. Germline-derived CDR1 and CDR2 are SGHAT and FQNNGV. The DNA of the CDR3 is TGTGCCAGCAGCTTAAATCTACGGGAGGAGCAGTACTTC. Translating gives CASSLNLREEQYF.

The rearrangement links TRBV7-2 to TRBJ1-4; no definite D call. This CDR3 comprises 13 residues. The germline CDR1 and CDR2 sequences are SGHTA and FQGNSA. Trimming took off 5 bases at V and 2 bases at J, with 6 bases between the two ends. The CDR3: CASSTRTNEKLFF. For the CDR3, the DNA is TGTGCCAGCAGCACCCGGACTAATGAAAAACTGTTTTTT.

This clone has more than one count but fewer than ten. The CDR3: CASSFGDSKGYEQYF. The CDR3 region has the DNA TGTGCCAGCAGTTTTGGGGACTCCAAGGGCTACGAGCAGTACTTC. This chain links TRBV28 with TRBJ2-7, with a tentative D call TRBD2 (6 bases). Trimming took 3 bases from V and 3 from J, leaving 15 bases between them. CDR3 size: 15 residues. Germline V gives CDR1 MDHEN, CDR2 SYDVKM.

The chain has TRBV27 and TRBJ1-2; 10 bases match TRBD1. V was clipped by 4 bases and J by 8 bases; unmatched bases: 10. The V gene's germline CDR1 is MNHEY and CDR2 SMNVEV (reference sequence). This CDR3 has 15 amino acids. Written as DNA, the CDR3 is TGTGCCAGCAGTTCCATCCCGGGACAGGGGAACGGCTACACCTTC. The encoded protein is CASSSIPGQGNGYTF.

This rearrangement joins TRBV5-8 to TRBJ2-3; 12 positions match TRBD2. The germline CDR1 and CDR2 sequences are SGHTS and YDEGEE. V was clipped by 1 base and J by 3 bases; unmatched bases: 6. The CDR3 is 17 residues long. This chain's CDR3 is CASSLTWTSGITDTQYF. CDR3 bases: TGTGCCAGCAGCTTGACCTGGACTAGCGGGATTACAGATACGCAGTATTTT.

The V gene is TRBV3-1 (or the pseudogene TRBV3-2), the J gene TRBJ1-2; possible D gene TRBD1, 6 bases. Between the trimmed V and J ends, which lost 5 bases and 3 bases, there was a span of 16 bases. CDR1 and CDR2 (germline): LGHDT, YNNKEL (reference sequence). There are 15 residues in the CDR3. DNA for the CDR3: TGTGCCAGCAGCGGTCGCGGGGGGGCACACTATGGCTACACCTTC. Translation: CASSGRGGAHYGYTF.

The chain is built from TRBV28 and TRBJ1-1; D possibly corresponds to TRBD1 (6 bases). Trimming stripped 5 bases from V and 5 bases from J, with 9 bases between. The CDR3 is 12 amino acids. The germline V gene has CDR1 MDHEN and CDR2 SYDVKM. CDR3 in DNA: TGTGCCAGCAGTGTCGGGACAACTGAAGCTTTCTTT. Its protein product is CASSVGTTEAFF.

The chain is built from TRBV6-1 and TRBJ1-3, with D perhaps matching TRBD1 (6 bases). Germline CDR1 and CDR2: MNHNS and SASEGT. The germline V and J ends were trimmed by 7 bases and 4 bases, with 11 bases remaining between them. The CDR3 runs to 13 residues. The CDR3, as DNA: TGTGCCAGCAAGACAGGAGCCGGAAACACCATATATTTT. It is translated as CASKTGAGNTIYF.

V gene TRBV6-5 combines with J gene TRBJ1-1, with D hard to call. The V and J ends lost 0 bases and 7 bases respectively, with 12 bases between them. The CDR3 covers 14 residues. CDR1 and CDR2 (germline): MNHEY, SVGAGI. CDR3: CASSYSMRIGEAFF. CDR3 bases: TGTGCCAGCAGTTACTCGATGAGGATCGGTGAAGCTTTCTTT.

This clone was counted a single time. The chain recombines TRBV19 with TRBJ2-3; 8 nucleotides align to TRBD2. The V segment lost 4 bases and the J segment 3 bases; nucleotides outside the gene matches: 3. The germline V gene encodes CDR1 LNHDA and CDR2 SQIVND (reference sequence). The CDR3 runs 14 residues. The CDR3 is CASSKLAVTDTQYF. The CDR3 region has the DNA TGTGCCAGTAGTAAACTAGCGGTTACAGATACGCAGTATTTT.

The rearrangement joins TRBV6-2 or TRBV6-3 to TRBJ2-7, with 7 bases aligning to TRBD2. Germline lookup yields CDR1 MNHEY and CDR2 SVGEGT. Trimming removed 5 bases from V and 0 bases from J; junction bases left unmatched: 13. The CDR3 runs to 17 residues. DNA for the CDR3: TGTGCCAGCAGTCTTATCCGCGGGGGACTGTACTCCTACGAGCAGTACTTC. This codes for CASSLIRGGLYSYEQYF.

The gene calls are TRBV6-5 and TRBJ2-5, with 9 bases that match TRBD1. The CDR3 extends over 13 amino acids. Unmatched junction bases numbered 3, after V lost 5 bases and J lost 5 bases. Germline V gene data show CDR1 as MNHEY and CDR2 as SVGAGI. The CDR3 bases are TGTGCCAGCAGTACAGACAGGGGGGAGACCCAGTACTTC. Translating it yields CASSTDRGETQYF.

J is TRBJ1-6 and V is TRBV27; D is uncertain. In germline, CDR1 is MNHEY, CDR2 SMNVEV (reference sequence). Deletions cut 0 bases from V and 10 bases from J, with 10 bases between. The CDR3 loop spans 14 amino acids. The CDR3 loop is CASSLSAPKSPLHF. The CDR3 nucleotides read TGTGCCAGCAGTTTATCGGCCCCCAAATCACCCCTCCACTTT.

V is TRBV5-4 and J is TRBJ1-3; TRBD1 is a possible D gene (6 bases). Trimming removed 3 bases at V and 2 bases at J, with 18 bases between. Germline assignment: CDR1 SGHNT and CDR2 YYREEE (reference sequence). The CDR3 contains 17 residues. The CDR3 DNA sequence: TGTGCCAGCAGCTCTACTAAACAGGGTTTGACTGGAAACACCATATATTTT. It codes for CASSSTKQGLTGNTIYF.

The chain uses TRBV18 and TRBJ2-3, with D unclear. The V gene's germline CDR1 is KGHSH and CDR2 LQKENI. This CDR3 region has 15 residues. V dropped 1 base and J dropped 0 bases, with 8 bases sitting between them. The CDR3 DNA is TGTGCCAGCTCACCACAGTACACCAGCACAGATACGCAGTATTTT. It is translated as CASSPQYTSTDTQYF.

CDR3 sequence reads: CASSPQLAGRYEQYF. As DNA, the CDR3 is TGTGCCAGCAGTCCACAGCTAGCGGGGCGCTACGAGCAGTACTTC. This chain joins TRBV6-2 or TRBV6-3 and TRBJ2-7; 9 nucleotides align to TRBD2. Unmatched junction bases numbered 8, after V lost 5 bases and J lost 3 bases. Germline assignment: CDR1 MNHEY and CDR2 SVGEGT. This CDR3 is 15 amino acids long.

This clone was counted once. The chain combines TRBV6-2 or TRBV6-3 with TRBJ1-5; D perhaps matches TRBD1 (6 bases). Deletions cut 4 bases from V and 4 bases from J, with 11 bases between. Germline assignment: CDR1 MNHEY and CDR2 SVGEGT. This CDR3 comprises 14 residues. The CDR3 sequence is CASSSRDNNQPQHF. In DNA, the CDR3 is TGTGCCAGCAGTTCAAGGGACAATAATCAGCCCCAGCATTTT.

The chain has TRBV27 and TRBJ2-1, with 9 bases identical to TRBD1. Germline-derived CDR1 and CDR2 are MNHEY and SMNVEV (reference sequence). J gave up 2 bases and V 4 bases, and 3 bases lay outside the gene matches. This CDR3 is 15 amino acids long. The CDR3 loop is CASSSRTGAYNEQFF. CDR3 nucleotides: TGTGCCAGCAGTTCCAGGACAGGGGCCTACAATGAGCAGTTCTTC.

Written as DNA, the CDR3 is TGTGCCAGCAGGGTTACGGGACAAGTGAACACTGAAGCTTTCTTT. Its translation is CASRVTGQVNTEAFF. This chain joins TRBV2 and TRBJ1-1; D may be TRBD1 (6 bases). This CDR3 is built from 15 residues. CDR1 and CDR2 from the germline V gene are SNHLY and FYNNEI. Trimming took 6 bases from V and 0 from J, leaving 14 bases between them.